What follows are 26 T cell receptor beta chains derived from one specimen sequenced in a study of human T cells and chemical hapten exposure. TCRdb redid the calling of the RACE reads with MiXCR, one entry per CDR3 protein. The sample lists about 42,000 distinct CDR3 sequences, approximately 9.6% seen once, with 11% to 15% in the top ten. Time point reported: patch test 2, 6 weeks after DPC sensitization. Treatment defined: therapeutic diphenylcyclopropenone sensitization with weekly scalp DPC. Total RNA was isolated from unfractionated whole blood. Sample: whole blood, taken in connection with sensitization to the hapten diphenylcyclopropenone (DPC). These TCRs come from a woman in her 30s with alopecia areata. Some clones in this sample may be carry-over from other donors' samples.

This clonotype appeared a single time. The V call is TRBV7-3, the J call TRBJ2-2; weak D call: TRBD2 (5 bases). This CDR3 is 16 amino acids long. Trimming took off 5 bases at V and 0 bases at J, with 13 bases between the two ends. The V gene's germline CDR1 is SGHTA and CDR2 FQGTGA. The CDR3 reads CASSTHSGANTGELFF. CDR3 nucleotides: TGTGCCAGCAGCACCCATTCCGGGGCGAACACCGGGGAGCTGTTTTTT.

This chain connects TRBV2 to TRBJ2-1; 9 bases agree with TRBD2. Per germline, CDR1 SNHLY and CDR2 FYNNEI. J gave up 5 bases and V 4 bases, and 3 bases lay outside the gene matches. The CDR3 is 14 amino acids. The CDR3 DNA sequence: TGTGCCAGCAGTGTGAGCGGGGGGCACAATGAGCAGTTCTTC. Translating it yields CASSVSGGHNEQFF.

This chain connects TRBV7-6 to TRBJ2-7, with D perhaps TRBD1 (6 bases). Trimming stripped 0 bases from V and 2 bases from J, with 14 bases between. CDR1 and CDR2 from the germline V gene are SGHVS and FNYEAQ. The CDR3 runs 16 residues. Here the CDR3 reads CASSLAAGQTPYEQYF. The CDR3, as DNA: TGTGCCAGCAGCTTAGCTGCCGGACAGACTCCCTACGAGCAGTACTTC.

The V gene is TRBV6-2 or TRBV6-3, the J gene TRBJ2-5; no clear D gene. Germline lookup yields CDR1 MNHEY and CDR2 SVGEGT. This CDR3 contains 13 residues. Trimming pared 2 bases from V and 4 bases from J, leaving 8 bases between. The CDR3 reads CASSYPARETQYF. CDR3 DNA sequence: TGTGCCAGCAGTTACCCGGCGAGAGAGACCCAGTACTTC.

In this sample, this clonotype turned up a few times. V gene TRBV6-2 or TRBV6-3 combines with J gene TRBJ2-5; TRBD2 matches 10 bases. The CDR3 extends over 18 amino acids. Germline-derived CDR1 and CDR2 are MNHEY and SVGEGT. V dropped 1 base and J dropped 2; count of bases not matched to a gene: 10. CDR3 sequence (DNA): TGTGCCAGCAGTTACTTATCCCCTAGCGGGGGCCCTCAAGAGACCCAGTACTTC. This codes for CASSYLSPSGGPQETQYF.

This clonotype has at least ten counts. The CDR3 sequence: CASSGESGRLGNEQFF. CDR3 DNA sequence: TGTGCCAGCAGTGGGGAAAGCGGCAGGCTGGGTAATGAGCAGTTCTTC. The rearrangement uses TRBV2 and TRBJ2-1; D might be TRBD2 (5 bases). The V end lost 4 bases, the J end lost 7 bases, and 20 bases lay between the germline ends. This CDR3 is 16 amino acids long. Per the germline V gene, CDR1 is SNHLY and CDR2 is FYNNEI.

This clonotype occurred a few times. V and J are TRBV2 and TRBJ2-2, with D possibly TRBD1 on 6 matching bases. The CDR3 is 15 residues long. Germline V lookup: CDR1 SNHLY, CDR2 FYNNEI. V dropped 1 base and J dropped 2 bases, with 8 bases sitting between them. CDR3 DNA sequence: TGTGCCAGCAGTGAAGACAGGGTAAACACCGGGGAGCTGTTTTTT. Encoded protein: CASSEDRVNTGELFF. Full variable domain (outside the CDR3, taken from reference TRBV2 and TRBJ2-2): EPEVTQTPSHQVTQMGQEVILRCVPISNHLYFYWYRQILGQKVEFLVSFYNNEISEKSEIFDDQFSVERPDGSNFTLKIRSTKLEDSAMYFCASSEDRVNTGELFFGEGSRLTVL.

The chain recombines TRBV10-2 with TRBJ2-7; 8 bases map to TRBD1. V shed 6 bases and J 2 bases; nucleotides not matched to a gene: 9. Germline lookup yields CDR1 WSHSY and CDR2 SAAADI. There are 15 residues in the CDR3. CDR3 loop: CASSDRGPKAYEQYF. CDR3 sequence (DNA): TGCGCCAGCAGCGACAGGGGCCCGAAAGCCTACGAGCAGTACTTC.

V is TRBV5-5 and J is TRBJ2-1, with D tentatively TRBD2 (5 bases). This CDR3 is 14 amino acids long. The germline V gene encodes CDR1 SGHKS and CDR2 YYEKEE (reference sequence). V lost 5 bases, J lost 7 bases, and 16 bases lay in between. The CDR3 loop reads CASSTGPRGNEQFF. In DNA form, the CDR3 reads TGTGCCAGCAGTACCGGACCTCGCGGGAATGAGCAGTTCTTC.

This clonotype has a count of ten or more. The J gene is TRBJ1-3, the V gene TRBV12-3 or TRBV12-4, with D unresolved. Trimming pared 2 bases from V and 4 bases from J, leaving 18 bases between. This CDR3 spans 17 amino acids. CDR3 bases: TGTGCCAGCAGTTTATTCATGGGGTCACGATACGGAAACACCATATATTTT. This translates into CASSLFMGSRYGNTIYF.

This clonotype was seen a single time. This sequence joins TRBV29-1 and TRBJ2-5; TRBD1 matches 9 bases. The CDR3 has 13 amino acids. Germline V gene sequence: CDR1 SQVTM, CDR2 ANQGSEA. The V and J ends lost 7 bases and 8 bases, in that order; junction bases with no gene match: 11. DNA for the CDR3: TGCAGCGCGATCATTACGGGACAGGGAACCCAGTACTTC. This sequence encodes CSAIITGQGTQYF.

This clonotype appeared a few times. The rearrangement uses TRBV12-3 or TRBV12-4 and TRBJ1-2; maybe TRBD1 (5 bases). The ends were cut back, 3 bases at V and 12 bases at J, with 20 bases in the middle. There are 14 residues in the CDR3. CDR3 sequence reads: CASSFNWGVWGNTF. CDR3 DNA: TGTGCCAGCAGTTTTAACTGGGGGGTTTGGGGCAACACCTTC.

This clonotype was found a few times. The CDR3 region has the DNA TGTGCCAGCTCACATCCTCTGAAGGGTGCAGATACGCAGTATTTT. Its translation is CASSHPLKGADTQYF. The chain has TRBV18 and TRBJ2-3, with D uncertain. The CDR3 is 15 residues long. The germline CDR1 and CDR2 sequences are KGHSH and LQKENI. V was shortened by 4 bases and J by 4 bases, with 15 bases between the two germline ends.

In nucleotides, the CDR3 is TGTGCCAGCAGTTCTGACAGGGGGTATGGGGCCAACGTCCTGACTTTC. It translates to CASSSDRGYGANVLTF. V is TRBV6-2 or TRBV6-3 and J is TRBJ2-6; the match to TRBD1 covers 9 bases. This CDR3 region has 16 residues. After removal of 4 bases from V and 3 bases from J, the junction contained 4 bases not matched to a gene. Germline CDR1 and CDR2: MNHEY and SVGEGT.

The genes are TRBV6-2 or TRBV6-3 and TRBJ1-2; D uncertain. CDR3 length: 11 amino acids. The germline V and J ends were trimmed by 5 bases and 7 bases, with 8 bases remaining between them. CDR1 and CDR2 from the germline V gene are MNHEY and SVGEGT. The CDR3: CASSKAFGYTF. The CDR3 DNA reads TGTGCCAGCAGTAAGGCATTTGGCTACACCTTC.

The sample holds many counts of this clonotype. This chain joins TRBV7-2 and TRBJ2-7, with 7 bases matching TRBD2. The CDR3 has 15 residues. The V segment lost 5 bases and the J segment 2 bases; nucleotides outside the gene matches: 9. The germline CDR1 and CDR2 sequences are SGHTA and FQGNSA. Written as DNA, the CDR3 is TGTGCCAGCAGCCCTACGGGGGGTAGCCCCTACGAGCAGTACTTC. Its translation: CASSPTGGSPYEQYF.

J is TRBJ1-5 and V is TRBV19; D is possibly TRBD1 (6 bases). Germline V gene sequence: CDR1 LNHDA, CDR2 SQIVND (reference sequence). The CDR3 contains 16 residues. V was cut by 5 bases and J by 2 bases, with 16 bases left in between. DNA of the CDR3: TGTGCCAGTAGTTGGCAGGACAGTGTAGGCAATCAGCCCCAGCATTTT. Protein product: CASSWQDSVGNQPQHF.

This clonotype was seen a few times. J is TRBJ1-2 and V is TRBV28; D unclear. Trimming removed 8 bases from V and 1 base from J, with 11 bases in between. The germline CDR1 and CDR2 sequences are MDHEN and SYDVKM. The CDR3 extends over 13 amino acids. CDR3 bases: TGTGCCAGCGCGGAGGTCATTAACTATGGCTACACCTTC. Residues: CASAEVINYGYTF.

This clonotype has a handful of counts. This rearrangement joins TRBV12-3 or TRBV12-4 to TRBJ2-3; D is ambiguous. Deletions cut 3 bases from V and 1 base from J, with 2 bases between. The CDR3 length is 12 residues. The CDR3: CASSFGTDTQYF. The CDR3, as DNA: TGTGCCAGCAGTTTTGGCACAGATACGCAGTATTTT.

The chain combines TRBV11-2 with TRBJ1-1, with 9 bases matching TRBD1. CDR1 is SGHAT, CDR2 FQNNGV, per germline. CDR3 length: 15 amino acids. V trimming: 4 bases; J trimming: 1 base; junction bases outside the gene matches: 4. CDR3: CASSSLTGGNTEAFF. CDR3 nucleotides: TGTGCCAGCAGCTCCTTGACAGGGGGGAACACTGAAGCTTTCTTT.

This clonotype was counted once. The CDR3 DNA is TGTGCCAGCAGCCATTGGGACACCGGGTGGCAGTACTTC. Protein product: CASSHWDTGWQYF. V and J are TRBV14 and TRBJ2-7; D might be TRBD1 (6 bases). The germline V gene encodes CDR1 SGHDN and CDR2 FVKESK. CDR3 size: 13 residues. The V end lost 3 bases, the J end lost 9 bases, and 15 bases lay between the germline ends.

The chain links TRBV20-1 to TRBJ2-7; 8 bases map to TRBD2. The CDR3 extends over 15 amino acids. V shed 2 bases and J 6 bases; nucleotides not matched to a gene: 12. The germline gives CDR1 DFQATT, CDR2 SNEGSKA (reference sequence). CDR3 amino acids: CSARSGGALYGEQYF. CDR3 DNA sequence: TGCAGTGCTAGATCCGGGGGGGCCCTCTATGGCGAGCAGTACTTC.

Many counts were recorded for this clonotype. The J gene is TRBJ2-7, the V gene TRBV30; TRBD2 might be the D (5 bases). The germline V gene has CDR1 GTSNPN and CDR2 SVGIG (reference sequence). V was clipped by 4 bases and J by 1 base, with 11 bases between them. CDR3 length: 13 residues. The CDR3 loop reads CAWTRGLSYEQYF. The CDR3 bases are TGTGCCTGGACACGCGGACTTTCCTACGAGCAGTACTTC.

This clonotype was recorded at least ten times. The chain is built from TRBV6-2 or TRBV6-3 and TRBJ2-5, with 9 bases that match TRBD1. CDR1 and CDR2 (germline): MNHEY, SVGEGT. The CDR3 sequence is 15 residues long. V was pared by 6 bases and J by 9 bases, with 14 bases of the junction left unmatched. The CDR3 spells CASRLAGTGPLPQYF. The CDR3 DNA reads as TGTGCCAGCAGACTCGCCGGGACAGGGCCACTACCCCAGTACTTC.

The chain is built from TRBV6-2 or TRBV6-3 and TRBJ1-6; unclear D gene. CDR3 length equals 15 residues. Trimming took 7 bases from V and 0 from J, leaving 10 bases between them. Germline assignment: CDR1 MNHEY and CDR2 SVGEGT. CDR3: CASMDGSSYNSPLHF. CDR3 nucleotides: TGTGCCAGCATGGACGGGAGCTCCTATAATTCACCCCTCCACTTT.

The chain carries TRBV5-8 and TRBJ2-5; 8 bases are a match to TRBD1. V shed 5 bases and J 1 base; nucleotides not matched to a gene: 7. Germline-derived CDR1 and CDR2 are SGHTS and YDEGEE. This CDR3 region has 15 residues. The CDR3, as DNA: TGTGCCAGCAGTGGGAGGACAGGGCTCCAAGAGACCCAGTACTTC. Protein: CASSGRTGLQETQYF.